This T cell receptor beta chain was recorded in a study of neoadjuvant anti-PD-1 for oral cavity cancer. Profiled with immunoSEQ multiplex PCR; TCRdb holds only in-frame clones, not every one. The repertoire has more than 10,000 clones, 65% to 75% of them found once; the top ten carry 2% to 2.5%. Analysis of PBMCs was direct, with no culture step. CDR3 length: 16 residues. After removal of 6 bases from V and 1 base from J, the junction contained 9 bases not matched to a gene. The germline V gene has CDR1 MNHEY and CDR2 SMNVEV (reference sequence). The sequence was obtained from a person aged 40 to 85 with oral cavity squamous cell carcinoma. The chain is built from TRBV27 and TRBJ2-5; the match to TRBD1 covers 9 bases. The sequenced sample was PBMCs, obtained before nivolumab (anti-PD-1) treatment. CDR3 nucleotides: TGTGCCAGCAGGACCGGGGGGACAGGGAGCCAAGAGACCCAGTACTTC. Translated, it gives CASRTGGTGSQETQYF.